This T cell receptor beta chain was identified in a study of blood T cell repertoires in COVID-19. Turning to the study itself: Whether acute or convalescent, the COVID-19 samples came from the United States, Italy and Spain. The cDNA or gDNA used as material had been derived from T cells, B-cell-depleted T cells, or PBMCs.

V dropped 0 bases and J dropped 4 bases, with 10 bases sitting between them. Germline V gene lookup returns CDR1 SGHTS and CDR2 YDEGEE. This CDR3 comprises 14 residues. Clones were sequenced by immunoSEQ multiplex PCR, and TCRdb holds only the in-frame ones, with some missing. The sample includes tens of thousands of clones, about 86% of them seen just once. Patients at the Seattle site were enrolled during active infection and followed longitudinally. The genes are TRBV5-8 and TRBJ1-2; TRBD1 might be the D (6 bases). The sequencing sample was made of peripheral blood. This receptor was taken from a man in his forties with COVID-19, enrolled during active disease. The CDR3 region is CASSLADSGYGYTF. In DNA, the CDR3 is TGTGCCAGCAGCTTGGCGGACAGTGGCTATGGCTACACCTTC.